The rows below give T cell receptor beta chains drawn from one sample of a study of blood T cell repertoires in COVID-19. Libraries were prepared by immunoSEQ multiplex PCR; TCRdb keeps only in-frame clonotypes and omits some of them. The sample comprises 200,000 to 250,000 clones, 80% to 90% of which are singletons, and roughly 14% rests with the top ten. The sequencing input was PBMCs or T cells enriched from blood (not recorded which). These receptors all stem from a woman aged 45-60 years with acute COVID-19. CDR3s include the opening cysteine and the closing phenylalanine or tryptophan. Each record gives: clone size, D gene, J gene, V gene, CDR3 DNA, CDR3 protein. A D gene is named only where the DNA matches it firmly. For some rows the clone size is stated as once, few or many, or as a class when expanded; others skip it.

.,.,TRBJ2-7,TRBV27,TGTGCCAGCGGCGGCCAGAGCTCCTACGAGCAGTACTTC,CASGGQSSYEQYF
.,TRBD2,TRBJ2-1,TRBV9,TGTGCCAGCAGCTTCCCGACTAGCGGGAGATCTGCAAATGAGCAGTTCTTC,CASSFPTSGRSANEQFF
few,TRBD1,TRBJ1-2,TRBV7-2,TGTGCCAGCAGCCGGGACAGTTCTTTGAATGGCTACACCTTC,CASSRDSSLNGYTF
.,TRBD2,TRBJ2-1,TRBV25-1,TGTGCCAGCAGTGAGGGGACTAGCGCGAGCTCCTACAATGAGCAGTTCTTC,CASSEGTSASSYNEQFF
.,.,TRBJ1-1,TRBV29-1,TGCAGCGTGGATACAGGGTACAGTGAAGCTTTCTTT,CSVDTGYSEAFF
.,TRBD1,TRBJ2-7,TRBV18,TGTGCCAGCTCACCACAGGGGGCTGGGTACGAGCAGTACTTC,CASSPQGAGYEQYF
.,.,TRBJ1-1,TRBV6-1,TGTGCCAGCAGTGACCCGCCGACGGGGAACACTGAAGCTTTCTTT,CASSDPPTGNTEAFF
.,.,TRBJ2-2,TRBV7-8,TGTGCCAGCAGCTTAGCCGACACCGGGGAGCTGTTTTTT,CASSLADTGELFF
.,.,TRBJ1-3,TRBV18,TGTGCCAGCTCACCGCGGAACCAGGGTACGGGAAACACCATATATTTT,CASSPRNQGTGNTIYF
.,TRBD1,TRBJ2-3,TRBV5-1,TGCGCCAGCTCCGTAGGGGACAGAAGCACAGATACGCAGTATTTT,CASSVGDRSTDTQYF
.,.,TRBJ2-7,TRBV3-1/TRBV3-2,TGTGCCAGCAGCCAAGGCGCCTGGTACGAGCAGTACTTC,CASSQGAWYEQYF
.,.,TRBJ1-1,TRBV5-6,TGTGCCAGCAGCTTGAGGCCAGGGCAAACTGAAGCTTTCTTT,CASSLRPGQTEAFF
.,.,TRBJ2-7,TRBV28,TGTGCCAGCACCTCACTGGGCAGGCCGAATTTCTACGAGCAGTACTTC,CASTSLGRPNFYEQYF
.,.,TRBJ1-3,TRBV4-1,TGCGCCAGCAGCCAAGCAAGGTTCAGGGGCTCTGGAAACACCATATATTTT,CASSQARFRGSGNTIYF
.,TRBD1,TRBJ2-4,TRBV7-8,TGTGCCAGCAGCTTAGGCGGACAGGGGGGTAACATTCAGTACTTC,CASSLGGQGGNIQYF
.,TRBD1,TRBJ2-7,TRBV29-1,TGCAGCGTTTTAGGGACAGGGTCCTACGAGCAGTACTTC,CSVLGTGSYEQYF
.,.,TRBJ1-4,TRBV28,TGTGCCAGCAAGACAGGCGTTTTTAATGAAAAACTGTTTTTT,CASKTGVFNEKLFF
.,.,TRBJ2-1,TRBV3-1/TRBV3-2,TGTGCCAGCAGCCAATCGGGGGGCAGGGAGGATGAGCAGTTCTTC,CASSQSGGREDEQFF
.,TRBD1,TRBJ1-5,TRBV19,TGTGCCAGTAGTAGACAGGGGGCTGGCAATCAGCCCCAGCATTTT,CASSRQGAGNQPQHF
.,.,TRBJ1-1,TRBV27,TGTGCCAGCCAGAACAGAAACACTGAAGCTTTCTTT,CASQNRNTEAFF
.,.,TRBJ1-1,TRBV7-8,TGTGCCAGCAGCTTAGTGCCGGGTCTCACTGAAGCTTTCTTT,CASSLVPGLTEAFF
.,TRBD2,TRBJ2-5,TRBV5-5,TGTGCCAGCAGCTTGTCTGCGGGAGGTGTTAGAGAGACCCAGTACTTC,CASSLSAGGVRETQYF
.,TRBD1,TRBJ2-7,TRBV15,TGTGCCACCAGCAGGGACAGGGGATTCTACGAGCAGTACTTC,CATSRDRGFYEQYF
.,.,TRBJ2-1,TRBV19,TGTGCCAGTAGCCCCCCGCGGGATTGGAATGAGCAGTTCTTC,CASSPPRDWNEQFF
.,TRBD2,TRBJ2-1,TRBV19,TGTGCCAGTAGTATATTCCCAAAACTAGCGGGAGACGGCAATGAGCAGTTCTTC,CASSIFPKLAGDGNEQFF
.,.,TRBJ1-4,TRBV19,TGTGCCAGTAGCGTATCAGGGGAGGGGAATGAAAAACTGTTTTTT,CASSVSGEGNEKLFF
once,.,TRBJ1-6,TRBV28,TGTGCCAGCAGTTTACGTTCGGGGGAGAATTCACCCCTCCACTTT,CASSLRSGENSPLHF
.,.,TRBJ2-3,TRBV19,TGTGCCAGTAGTATCGCCGGGGGGCCAGATACGCAGTATTTT,CASSIAGGPDTQYF